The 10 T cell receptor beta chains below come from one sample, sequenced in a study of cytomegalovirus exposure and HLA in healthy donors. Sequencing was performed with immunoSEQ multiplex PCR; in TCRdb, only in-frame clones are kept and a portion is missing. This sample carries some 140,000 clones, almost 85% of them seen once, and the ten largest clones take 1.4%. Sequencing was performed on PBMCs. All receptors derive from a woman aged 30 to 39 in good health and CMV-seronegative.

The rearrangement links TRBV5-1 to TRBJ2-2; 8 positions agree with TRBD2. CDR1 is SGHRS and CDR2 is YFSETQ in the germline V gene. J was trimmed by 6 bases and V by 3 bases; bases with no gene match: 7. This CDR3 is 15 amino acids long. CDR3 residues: CASSYASGYAGELFF. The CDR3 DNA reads TGCGCCAGCAGCTATGCTAGCGGGTACGCCGGGGAGCTGTTTTTT.

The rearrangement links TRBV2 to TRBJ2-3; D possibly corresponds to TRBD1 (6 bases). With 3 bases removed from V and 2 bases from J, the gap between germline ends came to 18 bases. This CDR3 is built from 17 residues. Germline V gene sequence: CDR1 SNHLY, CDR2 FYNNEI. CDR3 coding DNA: TGTGCCAGCAGTGAGTGGGACCTACAGGGTAACACAGATACGCAGTATTTT. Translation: CASSEWDLQGNTDTQYF.

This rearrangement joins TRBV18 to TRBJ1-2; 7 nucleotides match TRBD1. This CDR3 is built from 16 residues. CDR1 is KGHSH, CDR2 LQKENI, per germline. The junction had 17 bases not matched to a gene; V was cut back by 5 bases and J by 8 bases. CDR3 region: CASSAGTETFRSGYTF. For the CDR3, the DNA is TGTGCCAGCTCAGCCGGGACAGAAACCTTCCGCTCGGGCTACACCTTC.

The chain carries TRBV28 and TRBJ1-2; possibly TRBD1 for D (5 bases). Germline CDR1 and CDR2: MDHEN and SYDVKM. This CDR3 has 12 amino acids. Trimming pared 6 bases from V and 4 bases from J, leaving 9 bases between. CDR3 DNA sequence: TGTGCCAGCAGCCGGGGGGGCTATGGCTACACCTTC. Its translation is CASSRGGYGYTF.

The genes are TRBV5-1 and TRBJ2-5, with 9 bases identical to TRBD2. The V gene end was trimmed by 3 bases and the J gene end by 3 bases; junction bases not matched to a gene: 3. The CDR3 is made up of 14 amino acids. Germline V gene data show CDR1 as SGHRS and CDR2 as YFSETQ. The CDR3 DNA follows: TGCGCCAGCAGCTATAGCGGGGGAAAAGAGACCCAGTACTTC. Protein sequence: CASSYSGGKETQYF.

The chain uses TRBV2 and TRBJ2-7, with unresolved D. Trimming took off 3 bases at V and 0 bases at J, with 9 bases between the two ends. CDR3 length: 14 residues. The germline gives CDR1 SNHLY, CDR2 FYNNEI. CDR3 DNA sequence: TGTGCCAGCAGTGATTGGGCAGTCTCCTACGAGCAGTACTTC. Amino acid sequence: CASSDWAVSYEQYF. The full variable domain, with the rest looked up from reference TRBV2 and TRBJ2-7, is EPEVTQTPSHQVTQMGQEVILRCVPISNHLYFYWYRQILGQKVEFLVSFYNNEISEKSEIFDDQFSVERPDGSNFTLKIRSTKLEDSAMYFCASSDWAVSYEQYFGPGTRLTVT.

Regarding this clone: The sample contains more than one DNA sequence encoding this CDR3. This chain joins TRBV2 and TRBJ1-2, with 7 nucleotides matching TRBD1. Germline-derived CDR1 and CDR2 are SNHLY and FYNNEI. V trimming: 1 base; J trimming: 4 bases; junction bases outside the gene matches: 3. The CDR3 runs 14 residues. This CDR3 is CASSEVQGSYGYTF. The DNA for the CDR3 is TGTGCCAGCAGTGAAGTACAGGGGTCCTATGGCTACACCTTC.

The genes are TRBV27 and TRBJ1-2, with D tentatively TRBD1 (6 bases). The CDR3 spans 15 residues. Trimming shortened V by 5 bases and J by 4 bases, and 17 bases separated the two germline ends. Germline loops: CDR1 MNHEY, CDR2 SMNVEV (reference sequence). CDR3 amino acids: CASSQQQGAPYGYTF. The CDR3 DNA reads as TGTGCCAGCAGTCAACAACAGGGTGCCCCCTATGGCTACACCTTC.

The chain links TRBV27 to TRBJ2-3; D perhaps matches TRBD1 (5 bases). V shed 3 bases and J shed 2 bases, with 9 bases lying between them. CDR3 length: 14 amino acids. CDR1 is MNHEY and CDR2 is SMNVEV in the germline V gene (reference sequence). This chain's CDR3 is CASSLGLNTDTQYF. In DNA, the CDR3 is TGTGCCAGCAGTTTGGGGCTAAACACAGATACGCAGTATTTT.

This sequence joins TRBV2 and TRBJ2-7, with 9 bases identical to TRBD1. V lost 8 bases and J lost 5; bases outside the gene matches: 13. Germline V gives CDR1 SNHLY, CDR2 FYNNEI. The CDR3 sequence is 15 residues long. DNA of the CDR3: TGTGCCAGCTCGAGAGTGGGACAGGGTGTCGACGAGCAGTACTTC. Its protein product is CASSRVGQGVDEQYF.